This TCR beta chain appears in the sequencing data of a study of PD-1 blockade in classical Hodgkin lymphoma. Study findings and constraints: CD4+ TCR diversity rose significantly by C4D1, and CD8+ TCR diversity did not. Relapsed/refractory patients reportedly had lower baseline diversity than newly diagnosed patients. The study found complete responders had baseline diversity similar to newly diagnosed patients.

V was cut by 2 bases and J by 0 bases, with 8 bases left in between. CDR1 and CDR2 from the germline V gene are SGHTA and FQGNSA. The CDR3 runs 15 residues. Produced via immunoSEQ multiplex PCR; TCRdb's table is partial and in-frame only. The data contain tens of thousands of clones, roughly 80% of them seen just once; the ten biggest clones take up around 3%. Time point reported: cycle 4 day 1 (C4D1), after six to seven weeks of nivolumab. Brentuximab vedotin exposure varied, and every patient relapsed after autologous stem cell transplantation. Purification of CD4+ T cells from thawed PBMCs was performed via magnetic negative selection. Responses achieved at best were complete response, partial response or progressive disease. Comments on this clone: Its target is unknown.

Sequencing was performed on CD4+ T cells from blood, taken before the fourth cycle of nivolumab. The source is a human donor with classical Hodgkin lymphoma. The V and J genes are TRBV7-2 and TRBJ2-1; D possibly corresponds to TRBD1 (6 bases). CDR3 residues: CASSLQGSSYNEQFF. The DNA of the CDR3 is TGTGCCAGCAGCTTACAGGGGAGCTCCTACAATGAGCAGTTCTTC.